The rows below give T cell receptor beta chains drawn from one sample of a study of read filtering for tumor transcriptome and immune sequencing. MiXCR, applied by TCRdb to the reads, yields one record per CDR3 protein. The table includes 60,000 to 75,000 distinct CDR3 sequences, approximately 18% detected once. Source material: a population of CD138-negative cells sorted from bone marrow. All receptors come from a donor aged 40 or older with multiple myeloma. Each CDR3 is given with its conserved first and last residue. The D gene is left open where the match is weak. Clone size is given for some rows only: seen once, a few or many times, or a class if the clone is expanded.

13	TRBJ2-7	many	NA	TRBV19	TGTGCCAGTAGTTATGCCGATTACTACGAGCAGTACTTC	CASSYADYYEQYF
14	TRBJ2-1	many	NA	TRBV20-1	TGCAGTGCTAGAGTGTGGCTAGCGATCGATGAGCAGTTCTTC	CSARVWLAIDEQFF
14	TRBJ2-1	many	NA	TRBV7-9	TGTGCCAGCAGCTTAGGCTTCCTCTACAATGAGCAGTTCTTC	CASSLGFLYNEQFF
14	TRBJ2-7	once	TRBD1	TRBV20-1	TGCAGTGCGGAAGACAGGGGCCATCCCTACGAGCAGTACTTC	CSAEDRGHPYEQYF
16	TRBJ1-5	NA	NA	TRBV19	TGTGCCAGTAGTATGGCAACAGGCGGTCGGAATCAGCCCCAGCATTTT	CASSMATGGRNQPQHF
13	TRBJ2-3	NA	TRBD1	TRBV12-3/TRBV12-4	TGTGCCAGCGGGGACAGGGGATCAGATACGCAGTATTTT	CASGDRGSDTQYF
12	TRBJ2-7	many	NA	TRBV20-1	TGCAGTGCTAGGGGGCGTAAGGACGAGCAGTACTTC	CSARGRKDEQYF
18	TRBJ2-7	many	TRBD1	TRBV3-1	TGTGCCAGCAGCAAGTCCCGGGACAGGGCAGGGGCTAAGTACGAGCAGTACTTC	CASSKSRDRAGAKYEQYF
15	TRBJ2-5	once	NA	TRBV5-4	TGTGCCAGCAGCTCGGATGGACAGCTCCAAGAGACCCAGTACTTC	CASSSDGQLQETQYF
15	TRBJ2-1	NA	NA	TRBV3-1	TGTGCCAGCAGCCAAGACCGGGGCATCTACAATGAGCAGTTCTTC	CASSQDRGIYNEQFF
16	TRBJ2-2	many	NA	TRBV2	TGTGCCAGCCGGCGGCTCCTCGTTCAGAACACCGGGGAGCTGTTTTTT	CASRRLLVQNTGELFF
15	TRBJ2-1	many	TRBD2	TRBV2	TGTGCCAGCTCTGGGCGGGGGGGGTCCTACAATGAGCAGTTCTTC	CASSGRGGSYNEQFF
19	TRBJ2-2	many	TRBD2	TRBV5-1	TGCGCCAGCAGCTTGAAACCAGCGGGGGGGTTCGCGAACACCGGGGAGCTGTTTTTT	CASSLKPAGGFANTGELFF
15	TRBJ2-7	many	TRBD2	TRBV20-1	TGCAGTGCTAGAGAACCGGGACTAGTTATCCACGAGCAGTACTTC	CSAREPGLVIHEQYF
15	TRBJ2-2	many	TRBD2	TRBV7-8	TGTGCCAGCAGCCAGACGGGACTAGAAACCGGGGAGCTGTTTTTT	CASSQTGLETGELFF
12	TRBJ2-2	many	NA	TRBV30	TGTGCCTGGAGTGGACATCGCGGGGAGCTGTTTTTT	CAWSGHRGELFF
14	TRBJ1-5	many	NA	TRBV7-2	TGTGCCAGCAGCTTTAGGGGGACGGAGGAGCCCCAGCATTTT	CASSFRGTEEPQHF
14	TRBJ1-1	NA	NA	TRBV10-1	TGCGCCAGCAGTGAACCTGGGTTGGACACTGAAGCTTTCTTT	CASSEPGLDTEAFF
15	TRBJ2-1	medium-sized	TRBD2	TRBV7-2	TGTGCCAGCAGCTTTCTAGCGGGAGGGGGCAATGAGCAGTTCTTC	CASSFLAGGGNEQFF
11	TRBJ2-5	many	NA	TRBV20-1	TGCAGTAGCCGAGGGGAAGAGACCCAGTACTTC	CSSRGEETQYF
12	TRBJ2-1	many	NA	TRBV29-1	TGCAGCGCCCGGTGGGGGGTCAATGAGCAGTTCTTC	CSARWGVNEQFF
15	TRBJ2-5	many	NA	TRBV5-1	TGCGCCAGCAGCTTGGAGGGCCAGGGGTTCGAGACCCAGTACTTC	CASSLEGQGFETQYF
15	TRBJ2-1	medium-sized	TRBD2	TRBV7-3	TGTGCCAGCAGCCAACTCAGCGGGGGGGCCAATGAGCAGTTCTTC	CASSQLSGGANEQFF
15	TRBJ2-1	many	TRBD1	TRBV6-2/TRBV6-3	TGTGCCAGCAGCTACGGACAGGGGTGGGCTAAGGGGCAGTTCTTC	CASSYGQGWAKGQFF
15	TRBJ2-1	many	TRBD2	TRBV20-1	TGCAGTGCTAGAGATGAGGGCGGGAGGTGGAATGAGCAGTTCTTC	CSARDEGGRWNEQFF
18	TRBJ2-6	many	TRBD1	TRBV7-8	TGTGCCAGCAGCTTCCGGGACAGGCCTTACTCTGGGGCCAACGTCCTGACTTTC	CASSFRDRPYSGANVLTF
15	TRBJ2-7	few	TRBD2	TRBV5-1	TGCGCCAGCAGACCCGGGACTAGCCGAACCTACGAGCAGTACTTC	CASRPGTSRTYEQYF
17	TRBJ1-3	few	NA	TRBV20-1	TGCAGTGCTAGAGGGGTATTTGGGGGTCATACTGGAAACACCATATATTTT	CSARGVFGGHTGNTIYF
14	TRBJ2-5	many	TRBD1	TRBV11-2	TGTGCCAGCAGCCCCAGGACAGGGGGAGAGACCCAGTACTTC	CASSPRTGGETQYF